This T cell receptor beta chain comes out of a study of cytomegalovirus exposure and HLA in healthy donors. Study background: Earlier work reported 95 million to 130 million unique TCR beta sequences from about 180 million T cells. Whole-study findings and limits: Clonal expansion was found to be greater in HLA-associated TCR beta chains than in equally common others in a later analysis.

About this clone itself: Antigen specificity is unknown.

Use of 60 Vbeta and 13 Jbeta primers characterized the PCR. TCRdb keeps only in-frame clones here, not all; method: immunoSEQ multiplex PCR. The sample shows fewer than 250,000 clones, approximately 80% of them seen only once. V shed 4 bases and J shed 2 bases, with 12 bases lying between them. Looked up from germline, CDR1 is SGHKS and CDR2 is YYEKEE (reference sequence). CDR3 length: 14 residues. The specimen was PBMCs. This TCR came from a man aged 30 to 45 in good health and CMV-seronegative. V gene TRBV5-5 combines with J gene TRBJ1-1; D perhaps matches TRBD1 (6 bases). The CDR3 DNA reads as TGTGCCAGCAGCCATAGGGGGGGAAACACTGAAGCTTTCTTT. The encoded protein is CASSHRGGNTEAFF.